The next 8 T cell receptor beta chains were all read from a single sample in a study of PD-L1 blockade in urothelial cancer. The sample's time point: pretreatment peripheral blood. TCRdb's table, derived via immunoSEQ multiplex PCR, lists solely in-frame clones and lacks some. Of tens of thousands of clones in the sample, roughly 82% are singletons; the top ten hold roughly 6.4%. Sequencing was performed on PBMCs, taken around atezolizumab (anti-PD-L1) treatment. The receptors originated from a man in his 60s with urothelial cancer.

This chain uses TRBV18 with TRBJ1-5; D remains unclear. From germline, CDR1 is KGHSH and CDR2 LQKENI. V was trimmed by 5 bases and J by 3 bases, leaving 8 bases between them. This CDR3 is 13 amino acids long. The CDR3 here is CASSEAYNQPQHF. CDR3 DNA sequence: TGTGCCAGCTCAGAGGCCTACAATCAGCCCCAGCATTTT.

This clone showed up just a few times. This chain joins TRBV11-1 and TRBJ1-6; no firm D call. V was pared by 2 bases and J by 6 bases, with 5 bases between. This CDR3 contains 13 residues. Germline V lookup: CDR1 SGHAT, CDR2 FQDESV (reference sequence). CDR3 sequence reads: CASSLRFNSPLHF. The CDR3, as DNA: TGTGCCAGCAGCTTACGGTTTAATTCACCCCTCCACTTT.

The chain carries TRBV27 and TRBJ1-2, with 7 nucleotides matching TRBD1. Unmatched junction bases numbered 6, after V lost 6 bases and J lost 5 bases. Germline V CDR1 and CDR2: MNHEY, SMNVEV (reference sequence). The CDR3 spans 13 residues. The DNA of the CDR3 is TGTGCCAGCAGCAGACAGGGCCCTTATGGCTACACCTTC. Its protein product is CASSRQGPYGYTF.

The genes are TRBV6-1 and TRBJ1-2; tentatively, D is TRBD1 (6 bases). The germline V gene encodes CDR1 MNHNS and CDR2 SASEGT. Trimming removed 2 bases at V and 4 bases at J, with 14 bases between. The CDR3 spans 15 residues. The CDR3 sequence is CASSENRQVIYGYTF. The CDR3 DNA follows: TGTGCCAGCAGTGAAAATCGACAGGTGATCTATGGCTACACCTTC.

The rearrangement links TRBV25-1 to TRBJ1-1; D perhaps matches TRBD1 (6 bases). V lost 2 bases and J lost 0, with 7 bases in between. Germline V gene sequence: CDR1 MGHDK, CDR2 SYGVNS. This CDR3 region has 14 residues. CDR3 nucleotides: TGTGCCAGCAGTGAAGGACAGATGAACACTGAAGCTTTCTTT. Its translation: CASSEGQMNTEAFF. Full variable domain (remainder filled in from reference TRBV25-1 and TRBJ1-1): EADIYQTPRYLVIGTGKKITLECSQTMGHDKMYWYQQDPGMELHLIHYSYGVNSTEKGDLSSESTVSRIRTEHFPLTLESARPSHTSQYLCASSEGQMNTEAFFGQGTRLTVV.

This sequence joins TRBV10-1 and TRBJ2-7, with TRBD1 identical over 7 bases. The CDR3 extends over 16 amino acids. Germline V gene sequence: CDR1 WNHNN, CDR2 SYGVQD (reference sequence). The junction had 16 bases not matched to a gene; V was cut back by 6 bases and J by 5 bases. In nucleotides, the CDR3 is TGCGCCAGCAGCCCGGGACAGAAATCCCGAAAGGACGAGCAGTACTTC. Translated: CASSPGQKSRKDEQYF.

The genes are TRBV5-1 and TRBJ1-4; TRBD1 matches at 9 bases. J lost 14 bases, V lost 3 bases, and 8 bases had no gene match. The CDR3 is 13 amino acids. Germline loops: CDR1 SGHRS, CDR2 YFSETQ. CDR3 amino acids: CASSSGDREILFF. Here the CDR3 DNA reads TGCGCCAGCAGCTCGGGGGACAGGGAGATTCTGTTTTTT.

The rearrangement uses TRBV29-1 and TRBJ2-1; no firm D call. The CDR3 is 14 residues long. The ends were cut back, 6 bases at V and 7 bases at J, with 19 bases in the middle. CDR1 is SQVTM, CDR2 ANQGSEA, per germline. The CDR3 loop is CSVSVPLGRNEQFF. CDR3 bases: TGCAGCGTCTCCGTGCCCCTAGGTAGAAATGAGCAGTTCTTC.